Listed below are T cell receptor beta chains from one sample, sequenced in a study of shared clonotypes between healthy human individuals. Assay: immunoSEQ multiplex PCR; the TCRdb copy retains only in-frame clones and omits some. The table has some 480,000 clones, 65% to 80% seen once. The sequenced sample consisted of PBMCs. Receptors originate from a woman aged 40 to 55 in good health. Some clones in this sample may be carry-over from other donors' samples. The CDR3 runs from the conserved cysteine through the conserved F or W. A D gene is named only where the DNA matches it firmly.

v_gene	j_gene	len	d_gene	CDR3aa	CDR3nt
TRBV5-1	TRBJ2-3	16	TRBD2	CASSPEREGGTDTQYF	TGCGCCAGCAGCCCGGAGCGGGAGGGGGGCACAGATACGCAGTATTTT
TRBV4-3	TRBJ2-1	18	TRBD2	CASSHEGLAGRVYNEQFF	TGCGCCAGCAGCCACGAGGGACTAGCGGGAAGGGTCTACAATGAGCAGTTCTTC
TRBV19	TRBJ2-4	15	.	CASSDGLDSLNIQYF	TGTGCCAGTAGTGACGGACTTGATTCCCTAAACATTCAGTACTTC
TRBV5-1	TRBJ1-2	15	.	CASSLTAGANYGYTF	TGCGCCAGCAGCTTGACGGCCGGGGCTAACTATGGCTACACCTTC
TRBV6-1	TRBJ2-7	14	TRBD1	CASSIRDRAYEQYF	TGTGCCAGCAGTATTCGGGACAGGGCCTACGAGCAGTACTTC
TRBV14	TRBJ2-7	13	TRBD2	CASSQGAGGEQYF	TGTGCCAGCAGCCAAGGAGCCGGGGGGGAGCAGTACTTC
TRBV7-3	TRBJ2-1	19	TRBD2	CASSSRGLAPHSSYNEQFF	TGTGCCAGCAGCTCCCGTGGACTAGCACCCCATAGCTCCTACAATGAGCAGTTCTTC
TRBV18	TRBJ2-7	18	TRBD1	CASSPLFVRDRATYEQYF	TGTGCCAGCTCACCTCTATTCGTCCGGGACAGGGCCACCTACGAGCAGTACTTC
TRBV7-9	TRBJ2-1	16	.	CASSGRLGGVYNEQFF	TGTGCCAGCAGCGGGAGACTGGGGGGCGTCTACAATGAGCAGTTCTTC
TRBV7-8	TRBJ2-3	13	.	CASALAQGDTQYF	TGTGCCAGCGCCCTAGCGCAGGGAGATACGCAGTATTTT